These 27 T cell receptor beta chains originate from one sample sequenced in a study of blood T cell repertoires in COVID-19. Using immunoSEQ multiplex PCR, the repertoire was profiled, and TCRdb retains in-frame clones only, with some absent. The sample has 200,000 to 250,000 clones; about four fifths are singletons. The sequenced sample was peripheral blood. The receptors originated from a man aged 25-40 years who had recovered from COVID-19.

The V gene is TRBV6-5, the J gene TRBJ1-5; D remains unclear. CDR1 is MNHEY, CDR2 SVGAGI, per germline. V shed 2 bases and J shed 6 bases, with 8 bases lying between them. The CDR3 has 13 residues. For the CDR3, the DNA is TGTGCCAGCAGTTACGGGAGCGCTCAGCCCCAGCATTTT. It translates to CASSYGSAQPQHF.

The chain carries TRBV29-1 and TRBJ2-3; 10 bases match TRBD2. V trimming: 4 bases; J trimming: 7 bases; junction bases outside the gene matches: 17. Germline V lookup: CDR1 SQVTM, CDR2 ANQGSEA. The CDR3 is made up of 17 amino acids. The CDR3 nucleotides are TGCAGCGTTGTTAGGATCGGGAGCGGGGGGGCATCCAATACGCAGTATTTT. Protein: CSVVRIGSGGASNTQYF.

The chain links TRBV6-5 to TRBJ2-3, with D possibly TRBD1 on 6 matching bases. Germline V lookup: CDR1 MNHEY, CDR2 SVGAGI. V was cut by 2 bases and J by 0 bases, with 12 bases left in between. The CDR3 runs 16 residues. The CDR3 loop is CASSYGGLPSTDTQYF. The DNA for the CDR3 is TGTGCCAGCAGTTACGGGGGCCTCCCTAGCACAGATACGCAGTATTTT.

The chain couples TRBV28 to TRBJ2-7; no clear D gene. The V gene's germline CDR1 is MDHEN and CDR2 SYDVKM. The CDR3 sequence is 13 residues long. The ends were cut back, 5 bases at V and 2 bases at J, with 10 bases in the middle. For the CDR3, the DNA is TGTGCCAGCAGTGCGGCCGTCCCCTACGAGCAGTACTTC. Translated, it gives CASSAAVPYEQYF.

This sequence joins TRBV6-4 and TRBJ1-1; D might be TRBD1 (5 bases). The CDR3 totals 13 residues. Between the trimmed V and J ends, which lost 4 bases and 1 base, there was a span of 7 bases. Per the germline V gene, CDR1 is MRHNA and CDR2 is SNTAGT. DNA of the CDR3: TGTGCCAGCAGTGTAACAGGGAACACTGAAGCTTTCTTT. It translates to CASSVTGNTEAFF.

This chain links TRBV2 with TRBJ2-3; D uncertain. The V gene lost 6 bases and the J gene lost 0 bases, with 10 bases spanning the gap. CDR1 SNHLY and CDR2 FYNNEI come from the germline V gene. CDR3 length: 14 residues. CDR3 region: CASRLSLSTDTQYF. The CDR3 bases are TGTGCCAGCAGACTAAGCCTTAGCACAGATACGCAGTATTTT.

CDR3 nucleotides: TGTGCCAGCAGTTCACATGACAGCTCAGAAGCTTTCTTT. This sequence encodes CASSSHDSSEAFF. The chain has TRBV6-5 and TRBJ1-1; the D gene is possibly TRBD1 (5 bases). The V end lost 4 bases, the J end lost 8 bases, and 14 bases lay between the germline ends. The CDR3 is 13 residues long. CDR1 and CDR2 (germline): MNHEY, SVGAGI.

V and J are TRBV7-2 and TRBJ2-1; the match to TRBD2 covers 11 bases. Germline loops: CDR1 SGHTA, CDR2 FQGNSA. The CDR3 sequence is 17 residues long. J was trimmed by 2 bases and V by 1 base; bases with no gene match: 4. The CDR3 nucleotides are TGTGCCAGCAGCTTAGGGAGTAGCGGGGGGGCCTACAATGAGCAGTTCTTC. Encoded protein: CASSLGSSGGAYNEQFF.

The chain combines TRBV7-9 with TRBJ2-5; 8 bases match TRBD2. V lost 8 bases, J lost 3 bases, and 8 bases stayed unmatched. This CDR3 is built from 14 residues. From germline, CDR1 is SEHNR and CDR2 FQNEAQ (reference sequence). Written as DNA, the CDR3 is TGTGCCAGCCAAGGGCCCGGGGGGGAAGAGACCCAGTACTTC. Amino acids: CASQGPGGEETQYF.

This clone was counted a single time. The rearrangement joins TRBV5-6 to TRBJ2-3; D gene ambiguous. Germline V CDR1 and CDR2: SGHDT, YYEEEE. The CDR3 loop spans 12 amino acids. The V and J ends lost 2 bases and 10 bases respectively, with 11 bases between them. In DNA, the CDR3 is TGTGCCAGCAGCTTTGAAGAGGCCGCGCAGTATTTT. Translating it yields CASSFEEAAQYF.

This chain joins TRBV4-2 and TRBJ1-4; possible D gene TRBD1, 5 bases. Germline CDR1 LGHNA, CDR2 YNFKEQ. The CDR3 extends over 16 amino acids. With 0 bases removed from V and 3 bases from J, the gap between germline ends came to 11 bases. The CDR3 reads CASSQDIQGPNEKLFF. CDR3 coding DNA: TGTGCCAGCAGCCAAGATATCCAGGGCCCTAATGAAAAACTGTTTTTT.

This chain joins TRBV18 and TRBJ2-2, with 7 bases identical to TRBD1. This CDR3 spans 15 amino acids. The germline CDR1 and CDR2 sequences are KGHSH and LQKENI. The junction had 4 bases not matched to a gene; V was cut back by 6 bases and J by 0 bases. The CDR3 loop reads CASSGQATNTGELFF. CDR3 DNA sequence: TGTGCCAGCTCCGGACAGGCTACGAACACCGGGGAGCTGTTTTTT.

This clone was found a few times. The rearrangement uses TRBV5-4 and TRBJ1-4, with TRBD1 matching over 7 bases. Looked up from germline, CDR1 is SGHNT and CDR2 is YYREEE (reference sequence). The junction had 6 bases not matched to a gene; V was cut back by 5 bases and J by 8 bases. The CDR3 extends over 13 amino acids. The CDR3 reads CASSYDRDEKLFF. DNA for the CDR3: TGTGCCAGCAGTTATGACAGGGACGAAAAACTGTTTTTT.

This chain uses TRBV11-2 with TRBJ2-7; 15 bases align to TRBD2. This CDR3 has 16 amino acids. V was clipped by 0 bases and J by 11 bases; unmatched bases: 8. Germline V gene data show CDR1 as SGHAT and CDR2 as FQNNGV. The CDR3 protein is CASSLDLGLAGGTEYF. CDR3 in DNA: TGTGCCAGCAGCTTAGATCTCGGACTAGCGGGGGGGACGGAGTACTTC.

The chain uses TRBV6-6 and TRBJ2-5; D remains unclear. Germline loops: CDR1 MNHNY, CDR2 SVGAGI (reference sequence). V was trimmed by 4 bases and J by 4 bases, leaving 7 bases between them. The CDR3 is made up of 12 amino acids. As DNA, the CDR3 is TGTGCCAGCAGTTTTGCAGGAGAGACCCAGTACTTC. It is translated as CASSFAGETQYF.

The CDR3, as DNA: TGTGCCACCACCGAAGGGACAGGGAATGAGACCCAGTACTTC. It encodes CATTEGTGNETQYF. The gene calls are TRBV24-1 and TRBJ2-5; 9 nucleotides match TRBD1. In germline, CDR1 is KGHDR, CDR2 SFDVKD. The CDR3 covers 14 residues. The J segment lost 5 bases and the V segment lost 8 bases, leaving 8 bases of the junction unmatched.

This chain joins TRBV7-8 and TRBJ1-3; TRBD1 is a possible D gene (6 bases). Germline loops: CDR1 SGHVS, CDR2 FQNEAQ. This CDR3 is built from 18 residues. V was pared by 5 bases and J by 0 bases, with 20 bases between. The chain's CDR3 is CASSPDSPDSTSGNTIYF. The CDR3 DNA sequence: TGTGCCAGCAGCCCAGATAGCCCGGACAGCACCTCTGGAAACACCATATATTTT.

V is TRBV18 and J is TRBJ2-1; no firm D call. From germline, CDR1 is KGHSH and CDR2 LQKENI. This CDR3 contains 11 residues. Between the trimmed V and J ends, which lost 3 bases and 7 bases, there was a span of 4 bases. CDR3 amino acids: CASSPGNEQFF. CDR3 nucleotide sequence: TGTGCCAGCTCACCCGGGAATGAGCAGTTCTTC.

The V and J genes are TRBV4-2 and TRBJ1-4, with TRBD1 identical over 8 bases. The J segment lost 7 bases and the V segment lost 0 bases, leaving 10 bases of the junction unmatched. This CDR3 contains 17 residues. Per the germline V gene, CDR1 is LGHNA and CDR2 is YNFKEQ. CDR3 region: CASSQDLGGTGGEKLFF. In DNA form, the CDR3 reads TGTGCCAGCAGCCAAGATCTAGGTGGGACAGGTGGTGAAAAACTGTTTTTT.

V usage is TRBV3-1 (or the pseudogene TRBV3-2) and J usage is TRBJ2-5; 8 bases are shared with TRBD2. J lost 4 bases, V lost 1 base, and 14 bases had no gene match. The CDR3 is made up of 18 amino acids. Germline values: CDR1 LGHDT, CDR2 YNNKEL (reference sequence). The CDR3: CASSQGVSRGGSGETQYF. As DNA, the CDR3 is TGTGCCAGCAGCCAAGGGGTGTCTCGGGGGGGTTCTGGAGAGACCCAGTACTTC.

The CDR3 reads CASSLIGGQETQYF. DNA for the CDR3: TGTGCCAGCAGCTTAATAGGCGGCCAAGAGACCCAGTACTTC. The genes are TRBV7-9 and TRBJ2-5, with unresolved D. V dropped 2 bases and J dropped 1 base, with 8 bases sitting between them. This CDR3 has 14 amino acids. Germline CDR1 reads SEHNR; CDR2 reads FQNEAQ (reference sequence).

The V and J genes are TRBV18 and TRBJ2-5; D might be TRBD2 (6 bases). Between the trimmed V and J ends, which lost 1 base and 5 bases, there was a span of 8 bases. CDR1 KGHSH and CDR2 LQKENI come from the germline V gene. This CDR3 comprises 13 residues. The CDR3 reads CASSPQGLETQYF. The CDR3 DNA is TGTGCCAGCTCACCACAGGGACTCGAGACCCAGTACTTC.

There are many counts of this clone. The chain couples TRBV6-5 to TRBJ2-3; 8 bases agree with TRBD1. The germline CDR1 and CDR2 sequences are MNHEY and SVGAGI. Trimming at V came to 7 bases and at J to 3 bases, leaving 9 bases not matched to a gene. CDR3 length equals 15 residues. The CDR3 loop reads CASTADRVGTDTQYF. CDR3 in DNA: TGTGCCAGCACCGCGGACAGGGTAGGAACAGATACGCAGTATTTT.

V is TRBV5-8 and J is TRBJ2-7; 9 bases are shared with TRBD1. This CDR3 spans 15 amino acids. V shed 6 bases and J 1 base; nucleotides not matched to a gene: 8. Germline CDR1 and CDR2: SGHTS and YDEGEE. This CDR3 reads CASKWVGTGSYEQYF. In DNA, the CDR3 is TGTGCCAGCAAATGGGTCGGGACAGGGTCCTACGAGCAGTACTTC.

The chain combines TRBV4-1 with TRBJ2-3; 10 nucleotides line up with TRBD1. From germline, CDR1 is MGHRA and CDR2 YSYEKL. This CDR3 contains 17 residues. V lost 4 bases, J lost 3 bases, and 10 bases stayed unmatched. In DNA form, the CDR3 reads TGCGCCAGCAGCCCAAGGACAGGGGGAACAAGGACAGATACGCAGTATTTT. It codes for CASSPRTGGTRTDTQYF.

This clone was counted only a few times. The gene calls are TRBV19 and TRBJ1-5; D is uncertain. Trimming took 1 base from V and 2 from J, leaving 6 bases between them. This CDR3 has 14 residues. CDR1 is LNHDA and CDR2 is SQIVND in the germline V gene (reference sequence). DNA for the CDR3: TGTGCCAGTAGTATAGCCCAGGGCAATCAGCCCCAGCATTTT. Translated, it gives CASSIAQGNQPQHF.

The chain employs TRBV9 and TRBJ1-3; D remains ambiguous. Germline CDR1 and CDR2: SGDLS and YYNGEE. This CDR3 comprises 17 residues. Trimming left V 0 bases short and J 0 bases short, with 13 bases between. DNA of the CDR3: TGTGCCAGCAGCGTAGGGGGAGGAGGAGGCTCTGGAAACACCATATATTTT. Encoded protein: CASSVGGGGGSGNTIYF.